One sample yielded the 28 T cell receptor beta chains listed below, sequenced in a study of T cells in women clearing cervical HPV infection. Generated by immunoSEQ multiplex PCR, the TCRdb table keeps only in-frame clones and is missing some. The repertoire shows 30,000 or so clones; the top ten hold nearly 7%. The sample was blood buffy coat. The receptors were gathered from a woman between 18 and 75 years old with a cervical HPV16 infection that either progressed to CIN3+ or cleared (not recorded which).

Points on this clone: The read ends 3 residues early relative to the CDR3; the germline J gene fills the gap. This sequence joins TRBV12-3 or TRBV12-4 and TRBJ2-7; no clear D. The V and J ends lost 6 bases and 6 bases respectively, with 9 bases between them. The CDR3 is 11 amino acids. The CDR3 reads CASSLLREQYF. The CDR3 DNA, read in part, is TGTGCCAGCAGCCTCCTTCGCGAG.

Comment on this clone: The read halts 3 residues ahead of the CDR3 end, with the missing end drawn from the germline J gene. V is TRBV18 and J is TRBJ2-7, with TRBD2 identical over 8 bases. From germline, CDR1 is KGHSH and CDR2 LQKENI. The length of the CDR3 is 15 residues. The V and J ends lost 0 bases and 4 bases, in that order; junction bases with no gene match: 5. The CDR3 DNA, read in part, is TGTGCCAGCTCACCACCTGGGGCTAGCGGGTACGAG. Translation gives CASSPPGASGYE. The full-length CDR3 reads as CASSPPGASGYEQYF.

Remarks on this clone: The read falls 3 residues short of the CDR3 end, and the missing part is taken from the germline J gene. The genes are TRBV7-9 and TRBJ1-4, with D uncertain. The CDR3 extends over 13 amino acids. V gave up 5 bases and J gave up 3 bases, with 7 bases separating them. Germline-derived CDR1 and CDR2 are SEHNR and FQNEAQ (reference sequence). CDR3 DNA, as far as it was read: TGTGCCAGCAGCCCCCCGGCTAATGAAAAA. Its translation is CASSPPANEK. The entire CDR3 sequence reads CASSPPANEKLFF.

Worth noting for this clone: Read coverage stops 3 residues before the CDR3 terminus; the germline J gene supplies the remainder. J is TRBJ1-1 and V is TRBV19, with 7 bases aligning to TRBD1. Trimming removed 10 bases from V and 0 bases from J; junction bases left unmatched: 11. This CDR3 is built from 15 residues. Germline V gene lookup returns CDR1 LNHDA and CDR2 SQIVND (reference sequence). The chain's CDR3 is CATGQLGGVNTEAFF. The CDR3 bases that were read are TGTGCCACGGGACAGTTGGGGGGCGTGAACACTGAA.

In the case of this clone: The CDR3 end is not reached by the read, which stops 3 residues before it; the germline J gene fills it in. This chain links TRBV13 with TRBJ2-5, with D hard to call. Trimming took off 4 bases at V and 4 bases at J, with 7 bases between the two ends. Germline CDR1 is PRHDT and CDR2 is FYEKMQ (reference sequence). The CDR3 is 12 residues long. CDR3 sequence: CASSSLRETQYF. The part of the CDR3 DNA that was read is TGTGCCAGCAGCTCGCTTAGAGAGACC.

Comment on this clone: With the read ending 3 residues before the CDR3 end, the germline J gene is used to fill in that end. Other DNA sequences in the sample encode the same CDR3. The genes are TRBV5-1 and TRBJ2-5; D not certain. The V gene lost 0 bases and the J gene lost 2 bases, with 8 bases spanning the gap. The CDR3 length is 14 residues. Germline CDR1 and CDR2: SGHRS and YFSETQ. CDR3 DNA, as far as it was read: TGCGCCAGCAGCTTGGTGGCCAGTCAAGAGACC. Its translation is CASSLVASQET. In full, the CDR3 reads CASSLVASQETQYF. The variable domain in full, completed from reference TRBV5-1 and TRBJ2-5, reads KAGVTQTPRYLIKTRGQQVTLSCSPISGHRSVSWYQQTPGQGLQFLFEYFSETQRNKGNFPGRFSGRQFSNSRSEMNVSTLELGDSALYLCASSLVASQETQYFGPGTRLLVL.

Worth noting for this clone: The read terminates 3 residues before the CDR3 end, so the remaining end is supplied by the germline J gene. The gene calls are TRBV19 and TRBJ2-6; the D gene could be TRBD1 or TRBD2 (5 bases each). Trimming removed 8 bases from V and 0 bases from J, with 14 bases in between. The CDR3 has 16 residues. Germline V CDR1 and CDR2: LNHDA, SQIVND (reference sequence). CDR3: CASQKRGFSGANVLTF. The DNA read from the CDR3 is TGTGCCAGTCAGAAGAGGGGCTTCTCTGGGGCCAACGTC.

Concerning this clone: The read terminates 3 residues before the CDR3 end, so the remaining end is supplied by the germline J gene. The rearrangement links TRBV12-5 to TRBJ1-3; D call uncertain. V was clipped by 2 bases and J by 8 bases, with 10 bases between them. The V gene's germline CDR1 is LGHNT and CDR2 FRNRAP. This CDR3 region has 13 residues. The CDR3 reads CASGLYRPYTIYF. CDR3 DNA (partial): TGTGCTAGTGGTTTGTACAGACCGTACACC.

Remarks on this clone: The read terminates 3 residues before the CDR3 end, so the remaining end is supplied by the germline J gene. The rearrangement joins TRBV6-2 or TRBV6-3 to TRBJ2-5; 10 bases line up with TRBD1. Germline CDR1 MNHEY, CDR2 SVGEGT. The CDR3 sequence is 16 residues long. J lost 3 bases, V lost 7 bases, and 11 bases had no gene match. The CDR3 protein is CASTKIGQGVKETQYF. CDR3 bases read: TGTGCCAGCACTAAGATTGGACAGGGGGTAAAAGAGACC.

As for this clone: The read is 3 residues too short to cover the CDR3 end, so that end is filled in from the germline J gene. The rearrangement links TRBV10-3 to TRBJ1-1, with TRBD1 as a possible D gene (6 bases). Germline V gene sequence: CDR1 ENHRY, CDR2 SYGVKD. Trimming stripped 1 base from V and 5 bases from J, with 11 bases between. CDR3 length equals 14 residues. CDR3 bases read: TGTGCCATCAGTGAGTTAACAGGGTATACTGAA. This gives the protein CAISELTGYTE. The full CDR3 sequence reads CAISELTGYTEAFF.

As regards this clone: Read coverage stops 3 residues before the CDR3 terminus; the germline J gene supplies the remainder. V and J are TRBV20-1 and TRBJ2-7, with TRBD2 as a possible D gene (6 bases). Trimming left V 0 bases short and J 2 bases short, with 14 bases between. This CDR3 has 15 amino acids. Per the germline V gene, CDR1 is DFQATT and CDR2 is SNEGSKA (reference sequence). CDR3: CSAREGTGPPYEQYF. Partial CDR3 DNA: TGCAGTGCTAGAGAAGGGACTGGGCCTCCCTACGAG.

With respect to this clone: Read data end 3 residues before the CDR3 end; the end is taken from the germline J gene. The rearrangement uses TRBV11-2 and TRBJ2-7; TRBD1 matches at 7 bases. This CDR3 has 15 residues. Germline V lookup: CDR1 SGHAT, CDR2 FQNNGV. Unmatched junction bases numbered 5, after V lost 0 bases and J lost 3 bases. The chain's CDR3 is CASSLDWDSSYEQYF. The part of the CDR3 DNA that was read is TGTGCCAGCAGCTTAGATTGGGACAGCAGCTACGAG.

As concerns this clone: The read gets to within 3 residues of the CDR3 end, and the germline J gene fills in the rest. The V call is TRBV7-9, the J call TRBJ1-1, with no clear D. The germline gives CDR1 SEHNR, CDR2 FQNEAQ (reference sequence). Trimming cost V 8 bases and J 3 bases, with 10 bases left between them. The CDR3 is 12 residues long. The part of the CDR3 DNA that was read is TGTGCCAGCGTAGGTCAGGACACTGAA. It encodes CASVGQDTE. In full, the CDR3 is CASVGQDTEAFF.

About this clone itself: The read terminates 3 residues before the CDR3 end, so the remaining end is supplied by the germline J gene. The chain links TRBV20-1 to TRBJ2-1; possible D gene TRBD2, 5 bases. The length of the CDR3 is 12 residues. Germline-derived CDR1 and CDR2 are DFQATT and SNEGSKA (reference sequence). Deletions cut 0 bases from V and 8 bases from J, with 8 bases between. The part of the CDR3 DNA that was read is TGCAGTGCTAGAGATGAGGGTCATGAG. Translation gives CSARDEGHE. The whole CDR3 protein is CSARDEGHEQFF.

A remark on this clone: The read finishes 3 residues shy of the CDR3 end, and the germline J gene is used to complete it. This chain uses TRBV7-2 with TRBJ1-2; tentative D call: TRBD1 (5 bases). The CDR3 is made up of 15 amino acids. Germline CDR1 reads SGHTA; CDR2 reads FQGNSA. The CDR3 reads CASRARGVYWETYTF. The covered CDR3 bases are TGTGCCAGCAGGGCTCGGGGGGTATACTGGGAGACC.

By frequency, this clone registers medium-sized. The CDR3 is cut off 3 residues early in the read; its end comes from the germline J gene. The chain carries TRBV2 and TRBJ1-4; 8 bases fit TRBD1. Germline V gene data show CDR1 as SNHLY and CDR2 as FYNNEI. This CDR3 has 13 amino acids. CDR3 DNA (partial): TGTGCCAGCAGCAACAGGGGACAGGAGAAA. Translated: CASSNRGQEK. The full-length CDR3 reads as CASSNRGQEKLFF. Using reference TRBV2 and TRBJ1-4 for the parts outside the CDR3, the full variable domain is EPEVTQTPSHQVTQMGQEVILRCVPISNHLYFYWYRQILGQKVEFLVSFYNNEISEKSEIFDDQFSVERPDGSNFTLKIRSTKLEDSAMYFCASSNRGQEKLFFGSGTQLSVL.

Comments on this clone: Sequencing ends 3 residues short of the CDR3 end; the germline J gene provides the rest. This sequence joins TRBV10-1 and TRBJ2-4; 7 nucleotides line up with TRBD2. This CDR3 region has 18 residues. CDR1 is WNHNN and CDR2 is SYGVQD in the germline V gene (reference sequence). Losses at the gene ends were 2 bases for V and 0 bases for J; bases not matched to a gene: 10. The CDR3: CASSETSESSIAKNIQYF. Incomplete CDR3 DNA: TGCGCCAGCAGTGAGACTAGCGAGAGCTCTATAGCCAAAAACATT.

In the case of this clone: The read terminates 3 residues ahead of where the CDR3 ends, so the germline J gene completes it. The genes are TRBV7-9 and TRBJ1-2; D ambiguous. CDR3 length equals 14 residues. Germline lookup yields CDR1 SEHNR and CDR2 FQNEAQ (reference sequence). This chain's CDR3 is CASSLVGFTDTYTF. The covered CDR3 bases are TGTGCCAGCAGCTTAGTTGGGTTCACAGATACC.

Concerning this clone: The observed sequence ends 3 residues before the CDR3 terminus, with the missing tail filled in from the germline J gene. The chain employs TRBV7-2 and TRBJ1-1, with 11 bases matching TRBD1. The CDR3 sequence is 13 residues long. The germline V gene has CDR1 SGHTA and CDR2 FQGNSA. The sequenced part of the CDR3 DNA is TGTGCCAGCAGCTTAGCCGGGACAGGGGGA. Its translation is CASSLAGTGG. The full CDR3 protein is CASSLAGTGGAFF. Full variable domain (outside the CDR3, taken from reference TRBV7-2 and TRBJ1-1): GAGVSQSPSNKVTEKGKDVELRCDPISGHTALYWYRQSLGQGLEFLIYFQGNSAPDKSGLPSDRFSAERTGGSVSTLTIQRTQQEDSAVYLCASSLAGTGGAFFGQGTRLTVV.

The part of the CDR3 DNA that was read is TGCAGTGCTAGAGTCAGTAGCCCTAGCTCCTACGAG. This translates into CSARVSSPSSYE. The full-length CDR3 reads as CSARVSSPSSYEQYF. The V and J genes are TRBV20-1 and TRBJ2-7, with D unresolved. The CDR3 end is not reached by the read, which stops 3 residues before it; the germline J gene fills it in. The CDR3 runs to 15 residues. Germline CDR1 DFQATT, CDR2 SNEGSKA (reference sequence). Deletions cut 1 base from V and 0 bases from J, with 13 bases between.

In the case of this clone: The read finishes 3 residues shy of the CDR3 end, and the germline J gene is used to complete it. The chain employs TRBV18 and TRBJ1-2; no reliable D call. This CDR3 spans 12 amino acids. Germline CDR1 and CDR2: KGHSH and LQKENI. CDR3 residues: CASSPQSYDYTF. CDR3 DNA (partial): TGTGCCAGCTCACCACAGTCCTACGAC.

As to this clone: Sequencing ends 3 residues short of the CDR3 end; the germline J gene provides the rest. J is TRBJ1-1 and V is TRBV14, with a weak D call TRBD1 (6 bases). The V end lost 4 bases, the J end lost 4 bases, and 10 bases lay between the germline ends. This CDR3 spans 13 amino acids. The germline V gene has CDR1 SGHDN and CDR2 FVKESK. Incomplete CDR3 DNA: TGTGCCAGCAGCCCACAGGGTTTCACTGAA. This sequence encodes CASSPQGFTE. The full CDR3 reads CASSPQGFTEAFF.

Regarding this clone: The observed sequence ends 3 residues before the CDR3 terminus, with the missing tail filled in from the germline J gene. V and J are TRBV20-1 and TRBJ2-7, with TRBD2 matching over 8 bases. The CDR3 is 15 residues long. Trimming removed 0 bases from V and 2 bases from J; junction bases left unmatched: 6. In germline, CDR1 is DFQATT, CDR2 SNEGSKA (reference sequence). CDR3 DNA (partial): TGCAGTGCTAGAGAGGCTAGCGGGCCCACCTACGAG. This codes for CSAREASGPTYE. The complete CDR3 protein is CSAREASGPTYEQYF.

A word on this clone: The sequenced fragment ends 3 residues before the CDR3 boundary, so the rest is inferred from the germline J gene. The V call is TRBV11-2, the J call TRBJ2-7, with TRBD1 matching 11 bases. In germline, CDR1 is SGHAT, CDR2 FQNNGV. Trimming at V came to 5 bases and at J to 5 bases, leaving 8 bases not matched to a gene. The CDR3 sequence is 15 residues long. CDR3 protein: CASSTRTGGYDEQYF. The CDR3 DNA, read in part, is TGTGCCAGCAGCACCCGGACAGGGGGCTACGACGAG.

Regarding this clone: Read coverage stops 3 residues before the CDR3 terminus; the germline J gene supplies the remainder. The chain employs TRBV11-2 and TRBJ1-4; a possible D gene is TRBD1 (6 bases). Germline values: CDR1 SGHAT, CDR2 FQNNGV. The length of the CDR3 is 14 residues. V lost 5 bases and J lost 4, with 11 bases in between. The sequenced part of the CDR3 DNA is TGTGCCAGCAGCCCAGACAGGATTAATGAAAAA. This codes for CASSPDRINEK. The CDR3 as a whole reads CASSPDRINEKLFF.

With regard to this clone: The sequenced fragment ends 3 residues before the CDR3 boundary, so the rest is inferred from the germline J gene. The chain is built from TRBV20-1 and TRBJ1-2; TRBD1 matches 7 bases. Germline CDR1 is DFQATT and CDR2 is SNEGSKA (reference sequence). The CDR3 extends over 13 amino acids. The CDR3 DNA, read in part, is TGCAGTGCTAGTAGACAGGGCGGACGGGGC. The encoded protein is CSASRQGGRG. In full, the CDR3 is CSASRQGGRGYTF.

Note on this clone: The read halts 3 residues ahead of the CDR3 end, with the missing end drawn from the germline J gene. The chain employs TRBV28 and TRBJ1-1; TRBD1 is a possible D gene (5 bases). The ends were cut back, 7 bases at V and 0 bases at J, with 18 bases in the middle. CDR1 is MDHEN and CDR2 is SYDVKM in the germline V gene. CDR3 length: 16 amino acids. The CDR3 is CASTYGPGFMNTEAFF. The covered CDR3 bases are TGTGCCAGCACCTATGGGCCAGGGTTCATGAACACTGAA.

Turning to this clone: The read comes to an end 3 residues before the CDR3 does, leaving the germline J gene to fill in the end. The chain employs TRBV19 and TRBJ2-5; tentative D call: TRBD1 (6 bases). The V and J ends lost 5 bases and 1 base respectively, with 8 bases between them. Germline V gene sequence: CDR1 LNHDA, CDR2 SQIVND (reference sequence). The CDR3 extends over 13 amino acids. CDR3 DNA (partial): TGTGCCAGTAGTGTGACAGGCCAAGAGACC. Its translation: CASSVTGQET. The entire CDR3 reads CASSVTGQETQYF.